The T cell receptor beta chain under discussion was sequenced for a study of cytomegalovirus exposure and HLA in healthy donors. 60 Vbeta and 13 Jbeta primers were used in PCR. Original analysis: A later analysis counted approximately 80 million unique TCR beta chains, about 11 million shared. TCRdb keeps only in-frame clones here, not all; method: immunoSEQ multiplex PCR. V, J and clone size were drawn from that table, and D and trimming were deduced from the DNA. Altogether about 130,000 clones are present, roughly 85% being singletons, with the ten largest covering around 18%. A word on this clone: Antigen specificity is unknown.

Study findings and constraints: Per published accounts, TCR beta sequences correctly predicted the HLA-A and HLA-B alleles of most subjects. In vitro testing confirmed a few CMV-associated chains as specific for CMV antigens.

Germline values: CDR1 MNHEY, CDR2 SMNVEV (reference sequence). This CDR3 is 14 amino acids long. The V end was cut by 6 bases, the J end by 7 bases, with 18 bases between. Source material: PBMCs. J is TRBJ1-2 and V is TRBV27, with no clear D. The clonotype comes from a man aged 18 to 29 in good health and CMV-seropositive. The CDR3 loop is CASSHGGRVGGYTF. The CDR3 DNA sequence: TGTGCCAGCAGCCACGGAGGGAGGGTGGGTGGCTACACCTTC.